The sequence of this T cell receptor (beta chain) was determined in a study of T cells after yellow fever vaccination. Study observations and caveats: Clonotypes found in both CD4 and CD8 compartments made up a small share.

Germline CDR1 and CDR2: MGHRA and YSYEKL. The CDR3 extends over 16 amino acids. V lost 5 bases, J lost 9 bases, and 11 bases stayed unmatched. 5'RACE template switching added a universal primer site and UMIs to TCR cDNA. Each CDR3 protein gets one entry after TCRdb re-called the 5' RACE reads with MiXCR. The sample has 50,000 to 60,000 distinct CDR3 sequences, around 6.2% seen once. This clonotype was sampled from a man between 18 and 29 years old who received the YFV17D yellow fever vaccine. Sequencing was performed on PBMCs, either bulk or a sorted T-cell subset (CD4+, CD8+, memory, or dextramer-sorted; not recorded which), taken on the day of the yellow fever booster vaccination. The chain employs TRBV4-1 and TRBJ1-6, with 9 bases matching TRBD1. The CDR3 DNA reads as TGCGCCAGCAGCGCAGGACCCCGGGACAGGGCTTCACCCCTCCACTTT. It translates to CASSAGPRDRASPLHF.